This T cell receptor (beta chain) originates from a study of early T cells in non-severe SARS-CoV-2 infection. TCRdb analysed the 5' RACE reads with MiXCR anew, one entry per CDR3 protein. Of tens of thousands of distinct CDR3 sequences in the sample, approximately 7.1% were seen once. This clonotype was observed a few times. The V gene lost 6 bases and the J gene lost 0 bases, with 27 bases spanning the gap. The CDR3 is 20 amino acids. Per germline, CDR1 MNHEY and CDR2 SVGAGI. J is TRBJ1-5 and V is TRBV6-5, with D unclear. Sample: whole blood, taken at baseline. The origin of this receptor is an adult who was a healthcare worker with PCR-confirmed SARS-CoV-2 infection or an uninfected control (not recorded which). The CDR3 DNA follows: TGTGCCAGCAGACCCGCTTCGAACCCGACCGGGCCTAATAGCAATCAGCCCCAGCATTTT. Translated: CASRPASNPTGPNSNQPQHF.